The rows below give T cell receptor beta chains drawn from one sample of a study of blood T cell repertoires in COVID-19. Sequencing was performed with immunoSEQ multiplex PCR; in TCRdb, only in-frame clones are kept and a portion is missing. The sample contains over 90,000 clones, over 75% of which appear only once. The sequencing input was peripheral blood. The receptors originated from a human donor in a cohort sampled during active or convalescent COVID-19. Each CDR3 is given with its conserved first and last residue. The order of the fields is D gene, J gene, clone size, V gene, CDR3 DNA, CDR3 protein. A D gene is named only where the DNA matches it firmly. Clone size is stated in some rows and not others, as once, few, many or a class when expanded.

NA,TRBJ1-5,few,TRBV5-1,TGCGCCAGCAGCTTGGGTCCAGGGACTAGTCAGCCCCAGCATTTT,CASSLGPGTSQPQHF
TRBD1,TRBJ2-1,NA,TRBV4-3,TGCGCCAGCAGCCAAAACAGGGGGCCTCAAGTGGAGCAGTTCTTC,CASSQNRGPQVEQFF
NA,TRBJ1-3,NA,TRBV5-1,TGCGCCAGCAGCTTGGCCGGTAACTCTGGAAACACCATATATTTT,CASSLAGNSGNTIYF
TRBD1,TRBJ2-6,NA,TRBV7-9,TGTGCCAGCAGCTTCTGGACAGGGGGCTCTGGGGCCAACGTCCTGACTTTC,CASSFWTGGSGANVLTF
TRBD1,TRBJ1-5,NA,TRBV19,TGTGCCAGTAGTATAGACGGGACAGGCTTTGTTAGCAATCAGCCCCAGCATTTT,CASSIDGTGFVSNQPQHF
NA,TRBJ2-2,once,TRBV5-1,TGCGCCAGCAGCTTGGTCCCTAACACCGGGGAGCTGTTTTTT,CASSLVPNTGELFF
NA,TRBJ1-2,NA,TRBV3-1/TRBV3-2,TGTGCCAGCAGCCCGAATCTGGACAGCCCTTATGGCTATGGCTACACCTTC,CASSPNLDSPYGYGYTF
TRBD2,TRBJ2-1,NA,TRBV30,TGTGCCTGGAGTGTAGCGGGGGCCCGGGTGGGTGAGCAGTTCTTC,CAWSVAGARVGEQFF
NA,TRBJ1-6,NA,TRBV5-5,TGTGCCAGCAGCCTCGGGTGGAGTTCACCCCTCCACTTT,CASSLGWSSPLHF
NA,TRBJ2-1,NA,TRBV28,TGTGCCATCCCTTCGGGTGGGGCAGACAATGAGCAGTTCTTC,CAIPSGGADNEQFF
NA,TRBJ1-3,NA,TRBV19,TGTGCCAGTAGTCGTGGGCCGATCTCTGGAAACACCATATATTTT,CASSRGPISGNTIYF
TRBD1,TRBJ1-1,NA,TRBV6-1,TGTGCCAGCAGTGAAGACAGGGGAACTGAAGCTTTCTTT,CASSEDRGTEAFF
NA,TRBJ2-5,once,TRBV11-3,TGTGCCAGCAGCTTAGGGGACTTACAAGAGACCCAGTACTTC,CASSLGDLQETQYF
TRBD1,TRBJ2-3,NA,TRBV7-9,TGTGCCAGCAGCTTAGCGGGACAGTTAACAGATACGCAGTATTTT,CASSLAGQLTDTQYF
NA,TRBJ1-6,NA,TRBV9,TGTGCCAGCAGCGTAGACGGGCAGGGGACGGTTTCACCCCTCCACTTT,CASSVDGQGTVSPLHF
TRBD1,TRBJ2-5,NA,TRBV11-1,TGTGCCAGCAGCACGGACAGGGGAAAAGAGACCCAGTACTTC,CASSTDRGKETQYF
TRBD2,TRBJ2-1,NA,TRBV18,TGTGCCAGCTCACCAGCTAGCGGGGGGGAAAGGGATGAGCAGTTCTTC,CASSPASGGERDEQFF
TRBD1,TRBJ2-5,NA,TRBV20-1,TGCAGTGCTAGGGGACAGGCTGTCCAGTACTTC,CSARGQAVQYF
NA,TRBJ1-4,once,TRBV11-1,TGTGCCAGCAGCTCCGACGGTCTGGAGGAAAAACTGTTTTTT,CASSSDGLEEKLFF
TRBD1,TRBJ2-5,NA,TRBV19,TGTGCCAGTAGCGCAGGGGGGACAGGGGGAGAGACCCAGTACTTC,CASSAGGTGGETQYF
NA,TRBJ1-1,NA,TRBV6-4,TGTGCCAGCAGTCCCGGGACAAAGGAAGCTTTCTTT,CASSPGTKEAFF
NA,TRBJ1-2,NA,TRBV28,TGTGCCAGCAGTCCCCTCCGTGGAGGAGCTAACTATGGCTACACCTTC,CASSPLRGGANYGYTF
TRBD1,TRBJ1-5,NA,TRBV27,TGTGCCAGCAGCCGGACAGGGACTTATCAGCCCCAGCATTTT,CASSRTGTYQPQHF
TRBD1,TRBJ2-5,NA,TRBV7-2,TGTGCCAGCAGCCGCCGACAGGGCCTAGGTCAAGAGACCCAGTACTTC,CASSRRQGLGQETQYF
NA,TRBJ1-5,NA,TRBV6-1,TGTGCCAGCAGTGAGGGCGCTTTCCCGTATAGCAATCAGCCCCAGCATTTT,CASSEGAFPYSNQPQHF
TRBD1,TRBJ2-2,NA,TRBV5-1,TGCGCCAGCAGCTTGGGGCAGGGGGTGACGACCGGGGAGCTGTTTTTT,CASSLGQGVTTGELFF
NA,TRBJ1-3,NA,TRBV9,TGTGCCAGCAGCGTAGATCCACGAAGGGGTAGCTCTGGAAACACCATATATTTT,CASSVDPRRGSSGNTIYF
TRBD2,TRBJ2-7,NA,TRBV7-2,TGTGCCAGCAGCCTCCGGGGCGGGGGGGCAATATCCAGCGCCTACGAGCAGTACTTC,CASSLRGGGAISSAYEQYF
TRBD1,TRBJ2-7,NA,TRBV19,TGTGCCAGTAGTGTCAACACGGGACAGGCCTTCTACGAGCAGTACTTC,CASSVNTGQAFYEQYF
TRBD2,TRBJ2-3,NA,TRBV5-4,TGTGCCAGCAGCTCGTTAGCGGGGGGGCGAGATACGCAGTATTTT,CASSSLAGGRDTQYF
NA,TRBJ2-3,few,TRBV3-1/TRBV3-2,TGTGCCAGCAGCCAAGGGGGGGCAGATACGCAGTATTTT,CASSQGGADTQYF
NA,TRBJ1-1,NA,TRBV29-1,TGCAGCGCCGGTGCACGTACCGTAATGAACACTGAAGCTTTCTTT,CSAGARTVMNTEAFF
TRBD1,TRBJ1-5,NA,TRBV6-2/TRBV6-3,TGTGCCAGCAGTTCCTGGGGACAGGGGGGAGGGAGCAATCAGCCCCAGCATTTT,CASSSWGQGGGSNQPQHF
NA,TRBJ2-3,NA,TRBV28,TGTGCCTCCTCGGCCTCCAGGGTGGCAGATACGCAGTATTTT,CASSASRVADTQYF
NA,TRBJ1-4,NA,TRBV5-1,TGCGCCAGCAGCTTGGGGAGCGGGGCTAATGAAAAACTGTTTTTT,CASSLGSGANEKLFF
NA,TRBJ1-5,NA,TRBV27,TGTGCCAGCAGTGCCAACAGGGCGGATCAGCCCCAGCATTTT,CASSANRADQPQHF
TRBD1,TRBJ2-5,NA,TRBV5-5,TGTGCCAGCAGCTTTGGGACAGGGCCCGGGGAGACCCAGTACTTC,CASSFGTGPGETQYF
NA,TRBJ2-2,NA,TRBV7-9,TGTGCCAGCAGCTTACAGCCCCCGGGGGCCGGGGAGCTGTTTTTT,CASSLQPPGAGELFF
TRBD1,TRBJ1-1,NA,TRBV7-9,TGTGCCAGCAGCGAGGACAGGGGCGAAGCTTTCTTT,CASSEDRGEAFF
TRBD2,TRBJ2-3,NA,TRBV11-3,TGTGCCAGCAGCTTAGGGGCGGGAGGGAGCACAGATACGCAGTATTTT,CASSLGAGGSTDTQYF
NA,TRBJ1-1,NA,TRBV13,TGTGCCAGCAGCTTAGGCCGGGCAGGGCCGCCTGAAGCTTTCTTT,CASSLGRAGPPEAFF
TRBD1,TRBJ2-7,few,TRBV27,TGTGCCAGCAGTTTATCGCCGGGACGGGACAGGGGCTACGAGCAGTACTTC,CASSLSPGRDRGYEQYF
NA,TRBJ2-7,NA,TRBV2,TGTGCCAGCAGTCCGGACATACCACCTTACGAGCAGTACTTC,CASSPDIPPYEQYF
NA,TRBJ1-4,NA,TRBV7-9,TGTGCCAGCAGCTTATGGGGCACGGGCCGTAATGAAAAACTGTTTTTT,CASSLWGTGRNEKLFF